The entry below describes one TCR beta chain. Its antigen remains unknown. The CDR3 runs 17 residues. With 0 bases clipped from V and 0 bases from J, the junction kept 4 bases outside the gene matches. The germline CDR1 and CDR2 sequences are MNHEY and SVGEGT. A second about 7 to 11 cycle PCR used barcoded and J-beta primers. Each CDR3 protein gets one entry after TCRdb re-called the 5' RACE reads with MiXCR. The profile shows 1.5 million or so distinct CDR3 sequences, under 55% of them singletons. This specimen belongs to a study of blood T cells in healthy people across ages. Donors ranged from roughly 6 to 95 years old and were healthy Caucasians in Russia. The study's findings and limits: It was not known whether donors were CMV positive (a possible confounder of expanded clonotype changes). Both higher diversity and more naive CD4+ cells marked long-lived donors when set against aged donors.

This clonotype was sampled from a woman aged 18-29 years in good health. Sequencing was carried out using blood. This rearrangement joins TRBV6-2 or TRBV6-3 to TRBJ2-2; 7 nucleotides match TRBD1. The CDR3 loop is CASSYSPQGTNTGELFF. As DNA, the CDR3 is TGTGCCAGCAGTTACTCACCACAGGGGACGAACACCGGGGAGCTGTTTTTT.